This TCR beta chain was obtained from a study of a mutant IDH1 vaccine in newly diagnosed glioma. Sample time point: week 23, last vaccination. The content of each vaccine dose was 300 ug of mutant IDH1 20-mer peptide, and topical imiquimod accompanied it. Using immunoSEQ multiplex PCR, the repertoire was profiled, and TCRdb retains in-frame clones only, with some absent. The data contain around 55,000 clones, approximately 80% of them singletons. V was pared by 4 bases and J by 5 bases, with 8 bases between. Per the germline V gene, CDR1 is SNHLY and CDR2 is FYNNEI. This CDR3 is built from 12 residues. There are a few counts of this clone. Its antigen is as yet unknown.

The material was PBMCs, obtained from a glioma patient whose treatment included an IDH1 peptide vaccine. The clonotype originates from a man aged 35 to 55 with glioma. V usage is TRBV2 and J usage is TRBJ1-2; D is uncertain. The DNA for the CDR3 is TGTGCCAGCAGTGGGAGTCGGTATGGCTACACCTTC. Translation: CASSGSRYGYTF.